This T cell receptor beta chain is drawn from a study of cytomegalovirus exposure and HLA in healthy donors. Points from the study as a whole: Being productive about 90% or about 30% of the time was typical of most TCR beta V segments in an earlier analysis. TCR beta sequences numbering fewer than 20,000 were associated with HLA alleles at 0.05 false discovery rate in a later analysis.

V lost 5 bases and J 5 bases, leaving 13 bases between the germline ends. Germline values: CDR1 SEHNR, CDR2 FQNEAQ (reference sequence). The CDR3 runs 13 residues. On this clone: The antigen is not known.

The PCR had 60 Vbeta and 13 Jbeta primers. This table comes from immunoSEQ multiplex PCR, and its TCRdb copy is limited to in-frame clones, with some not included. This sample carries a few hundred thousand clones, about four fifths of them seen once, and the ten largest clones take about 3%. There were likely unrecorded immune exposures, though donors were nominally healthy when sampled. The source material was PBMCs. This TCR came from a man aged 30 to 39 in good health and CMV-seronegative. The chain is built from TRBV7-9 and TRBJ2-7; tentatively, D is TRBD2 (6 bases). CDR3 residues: CASSEPGLHEQYF. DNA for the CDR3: TGTGCCAGCAGCGAACCGGGACTCCACGAGCAGTACTTC.